The 30 T cell receptor beta chains listed next were all sequenced from one sample in a study of early T cells in non-severe SARS-CoV-2 infection. From the 5' RACE reads, TCRdb called clonotypes with MiXCR, one entry per CDR3 protein. In the table there are fewer than 65,000 distinct CDR3 sequences, 5.9% of which are singletons. The sequenced sample was whole blood, obtained at baseline. The receptor set was obtained from an adult who was a healthcare worker with PCR-confirmed SARS-CoV-2 infection or an uninfected control (not recorded which).

This clonotype was detected many times. V and J are TRBV5-1 and TRBJ2-7; 8 bases are a match to TRBD1. This CDR3 region has 14 residues. The ends lost 2 bases at V and 1 base at J; junction bases unmatched: 2. Germline values: CDR1 SGHRS, CDR2 YFSETQ. For the CDR3, the DNA is TGCGCCAGCAGCTTACAGGGGGTGTCCTACGAGCAGTACTTC. Its protein product is CASSLQGVSYEQYF.

This clonotype was observed a few times. J is TRBJ1-1 and V is TRBV10-3; D remains unclear. The CDR3 covers 12 residues. The germline gives CDR1 ENHRY, CDR2 SYGVKD. The V end lost 6 bases, the J end lost 5 bases, and 10 bases lay between the germline ends. The CDR3 DNA sequence: TGTGCCATCAGCCCACAGAGAACTGAAGCTTTCTTT. It specifies CAISPQRTEAFF.

This sequence joins TRBV5-1 and TRBJ2-1; TRBD1 matches 8 bases. The CDR3 has 15 residues. Germline loops: CDR1 SGHRS, CDR2 YFSETQ. V dropped 4 bases and J dropped 0; count of bases not matched to a gene: 3. CDR3 DNA sequence: TGCGCCAGCAGCCCCGGACAGGGCTCCTACAATGAGCAGTTCTTC. Its protein product is CASSPGQGSYNEQFF. Variable domain in full (rest from reference TRBV5-1 and TRBJ2-1): KAGVTQTPRYLIKTRGQQVTLSCSPISGHRSVSWYQQTPGQGLQFLFEYFSETQRNKGNFPGRFSGRQFSNSRSEMNVSTLELGDSALYLCASSPGQGSYNEQFFGPGTRLTVL.

This clonotype was detected ten times or more. The genes are TRBV29-1 and TRBJ1-1; D unresolved. CDR3 length: 14 residues. Per germline, CDR1 SQVTM and CDR2 ANQGSEA. V lost 1 base, J lost 0 bases, and 9 bases lay in between. DNA of the CDR3: TGCAGCGTTGAAGTACCAGCTATGAACACTGAAGCTTTCTTT. Protein: CSVEVPAMNTEAFF. Full variable domain (missing parts from reference TRBV29-1 and TRBJ1-1): SAVISQKPSRDICQRGTSLTIQCQVDSQVTMMFWYRQQPGQSLTLIATANQGSEATYESGFVIDKFPISRPNLTFSTLTVSNMSPEDSSIYLCSVEVPAMNTEAFFGQGTRLTVV.

There are many counts of this clonotype. The CDR3 sequence: CSVDRGYTF. Here the CDR3 DNA reads TGCAGCGTTGATCGTGGCTACACCTTC. The chain links TRBV29-1 to TRBJ1-2; D gene ambiguous. The germline V gene encodes CDR1 SQVTM and CDR2 ANQGSEA. The CDR3 is 9 residues long. V lost 3 bases, J lost 7 bases, and 3 bases lay in between. Filled out from reference TRBV29-1 and TRBJ1-2, the complete variable domain reads SAVISQKPSRDICQRGTSLTIQCQVDSQVTMMFWYRQQPGQSLTLIATANQGSEATYESGFVIDKFPISRPNLTFSTLTVSNMSPEDSSIYLCSVDRGYTFGSGTRLTVV.

This clonotype was counted at least ten times. V and J are TRBV24-1 and TRBJ2-7; D remains ambiguous. V was cut by 6 bases and J by 2 bases, with 19 bases left in between. The CDR3 is 16 amino acids. Per the germline V gene, CDR1 is KGHDR and CDR2 is SFDVKD. For the CDR3, the DNA is TGTGCCACCAGTCCCCTGTGGACCCCAGGCACCTACGAGCAGTACTTC. Its protein is CATSPLWTPGTYEQYF.

The chain joins TRBV25-1 to TRBJ2-7; weak D call: TRBD1 (6 bases). V lost 2 bases to trimming and J lost 2 bases, with 10 bases between them. The CDR3 spans 14 residues. Germline assignment: CDR1 MGHDK and CDR2 SYGVNS. The DNA for the CDR3 is TGTGCCAGCAGTGAACGACAGGACACCTACGAGCAGTACTTC. Its protein product is CASSERQDTYEQYF.

This clonotype was observed at least ten times. The rearrangement joins TRBV19 to TRBJ2-3, with D perhaps TRBD1 (6 bases). V was clipped by 5 bases and J by 3 bases, with 21 bases between them. The CDR3 sequence is 17 residues long. The germline V gene encodes CDR1 LNHDA and CDR2 SQIVND (reference sequence). The CDR3 DNA follows: TGTGCCAGTAGTCCCCAGAGCCCCCGACAGGCGACAGATACGCAGTATTTT. Protein: CASSPQSPRQATDTQYF.

This clonotype was recorded many times. V usage is TRBV12-3 or TRBV12-4 and J usage is TRBJ2-2, with D uncertain. CDR3 length: 17 amino acids. Trimming left V 6 bases short and J 3 bases short, with 20 bases between. CDR3: CASRPPRSRVDTGELFF. In DNA, the CDR3 is TGTGCCAGCAGGCCCCCCCGGTCCCGGGTCGACACCGGGGAGCTGTTTTTT.

This clonotype has at least ten counts. This chain connects TRBV6-2 or TRBV6-3 to TRBJ2-1; 9 bases fit TRBD2. Germline values: CDR1 MNHEY, CDR2 SVGEGT. V was pared by 6 bases and J by 2 bases, with 14 bases of the junction left unmatched. The CDR3 is 18 residues long. The CDR3 sequence: CASRPSKGLAIAYNEQFF. Here the CDR3 DNA reads TGTGCCAGCAGACCTTCTAAGGGACTAGCTATCGCCTACAATGAGCAGTTCTTC.

This clonotype was seen many times. This rearrangement joins TRBV4-2 to TRBJ1-5, with TRBD1 identical over 8 bases. The CDR3 contains 16 residues. V was pared by 1 base and J by 6 bases, with 8 bases of the junction left unmatched. The germline V gene has CDR1 LGHNA and CDR2 YNFKEQ. CDR3 protein: CASSQARAGGGQPQHF. CDR3 DNA: TGTGCCAGCAGCCAAGCTAGGGCAGGGGGCGGTCAGCCCCAGCATTTT.

The rearrangement uses TRBV10-2 and TRBJ2-7; tentative D call: TRBD2 (5 bases). Trimming shortened V by 2 bases and J by 3 bases, and 8 bases separated the two germline ends. The CDR3 loop spans 13 amino acids. Germline assignment: CDR1 WSHSY and CDR2 SAAADI. In DNA, the CDR3 is TGCGCCAGCAGTGAGCAGAGGGACTACGAGCAGTACTTC. This translates into CASSEQRDYEQYF.

This clonotype was seen at least ten times. The J gene is TRBJ2-1, the V gene TRBV11-2; D gene unclear. V shed 0 bases and J shed 10 bases, with 10 bases lying between them. Per the germline V gene, CDR1 is SGHAT and CDR2 is FQNNGV. The CDR3 loop spans 13 amino acids. For the CDR3, the DNA is TGTGCCAGCAGCTTAGATTTTAACCAGGAGCAGTTCTTC. Translated: CASSLDFNQEQFF.

This clonotype has only a few counts. This chain joins TRBV7-9 and TRBJ1-4; D is possibly TRBD1 (5 bases). The germline CDR1 and CDR2 sequences are SEHNR and FQNEAQ (reference sequence). CDR3 size: 15 residues. The germline V and J ends were trimmed by 5 bases and 0 bases, with 10 bases remaining between them. In nucleotides, the CDR3 is TGTGCCAGCAGCCCATGGACAACAACTAATGAAAAACTGTTTTTT. Protein product: CASSPWTTTNEKLFF. Full variable domain (remainder filled in from reference TRBV7-9 and TRBJ1-4): DTGVSQNPRHKITKRGQNVTFRCDPISEHNRLYWYRQTLGQGPEFLTYFQNEAQLEKSRLLSDRFSAERPKGSFSTLEIQRTEQGDSAMYLCASSPWTTTNEKLFFGSGTQLSVL.

This clonotype has ten or more counts. The chain uses TRBV28 and TRBJ1-1, with D unclear. The CDR3 contains 14 residues. Germline V CDR1 and CDR2: MDHEN, SYDVKM. Trimming stripped 2 bases from V and 2 bases from J, with 9 bases between. CDR3 DNA sequence: TGTGCCAGCAGTTTAAGAGGCGGAAACACTGAAGCTTTCTTT. Translating gives CASSLRGGNTEAFF.

In this sample, this clonotype turned up many times. The rearrangement joins TRBV5-1 to TRBJ2-2, with 9 bases matching TRBD1. The CDR3 consists of 15 residues. V shed 4 bases and J 4 bases; nucleotides not matched to a gene: 5. Germline lookup yields CDR1 SGHRS and CDR2 YFSETQ. The CDR3 reads CASSTGQGGTGELFF. Written as DNA, the CDR3 is TGCGCCAGCAGCACGGGACAGGGAGGCACCGGGGAGCTGTTTTTT.

As concerns this clonotype: A much larger clone differs from this one at a single base, so this may be a read error. The gene calls are TRBV3-1 and TRBJ2-6; the D is unclear. The germline CDR1 and CDR2 sequences are LGHDT and YNNKEL (reference sequence). CDR3 size: 13 residues. V shed 8 bases and J shed 0 bases, with 5 bases lying between them. CDR3 coding DNA: TGTGCCAGCGAGATCTCTGGGGCCAACGTCCTGACTTTC. Translated, it gives CASEISGANVLTF.

This chain connects TRBV11-1 to TRBJ2-2; a possible D gene is TRBD2 (5 bases). This CDR3 is built from 12 residues. Germline V gene data show CDR1 as SGHAT and CDR2 as FQDESV (reference sequence). V lost 5 bases and J 11 bases, leaving 12 bases between the germline ends. This CDR3 is CASSLTRTELFF. The CDR3 nucleotides read TGTGCCAGCAGCCTCACTAGAACAGAGCTGTTTTTT.

This clonotype has more than one count but fewer than ten. The J gene is TRBJ2-1, the V gene TRBV29-1; 8 nucleotides match TRBD2. Germline V gene data show CDR1 as SQVTM and CDR2 as ANQGSEA. The length of the CDR3 is 15 residues. J was trimmed by 1 base and V by 6 bases; bases with no gene match: 8. In DNA, the CDR3 is TGCAGCGTCAATGGACTAGCCCTGTCCTACAATGAGCAGTTCTTC. This gives the protein CSVNGLALSYNEQFF.

This clonotype was recorded a few times. V and J are TRBV29-1 and TRBJ2-1; 10 bases line up with TRBD1. Germline CDR1 SQVTM, CDR2 ANQGSEA. The CDR3 has 14 residues. Trimming at V came to 6 bases and at J to 7 bases, leaving 9 bases not matched to a gene. The CDR3 DNA reads TGCAGCGTACGACCGGGACAGGGGAAAAATGAGCAGTTCTTC. This codes for CSVRPGQGKNEQFF.

This clonotype occurred many times. The chain couples TRBV29-1 to TRBJ2-7; D perhaps matches TRBD2 (5 bases). Germline CDR1 and CDR2: SQVTM and ANQGSEA. This CDR3 has 13 amino acids. Between the trimmed V and J ends, which lost 5 bases and 2 bases, there was a span of 13 bases. The CDR3 sequence: CSVRGPSTYEQYF. The CDR3 DNA reads as TGCAGCGTTAGAGGGCCCTCCACCTACGAGCAGTACTTC.

There are a few counts of this clonotype. CDR3 sequence: CASSYSGVQTEQYF. CDR3 coding DNA: TGTGCCAGCAGTTACTCGGGGGTTCAAACCGAGCAGTACTTC. The V call is TRBV6-6, the J call TRBJ2-7; D assignment may be TRBD1 or TRBD2 (5 bases each). The CDR3 consists of 14 residues. Trimming left V 0 bases short and J 6 bases short, with 12 bases between. Germline V gene lookup returns CDR1 MNHNY and CDR2 SVGAGI (reference sequence).

This clonotype turned up a few times. V usage is TRBV2 and J usage is TRBJ2-2, with D possibly matching TRBD2 (5 bases). The CDR3 is 15 amino acids. The V end lost 6 bases, the J end lost 1 base, and 12 bases lay between the germline ends. In germline, CDR1 is SNHLY, CDR2 FYNNEI. The CDR3, as DNA: TGTGCCAGCAGGCCCTGGGAGATGAACACCGGGGAGCTGTTTTTT. Residues: CASRPWEMNTGELFF.

Ten or more counts support this clonotype. The gene calls are TRBV7-8 and TRBJ2-7; 10 bases map to TRBD1. Germline CDR1 reads SGHVS; CDR2 reads FQNEAQ. The V gene end was trimmed by 3 bases and the J gene end by 4 bases; junction bases not matched to a gene: 3. This CDR3 spans 14 amino acids. CDR3 protein: CASSFGQGGYEQYF. DNA of the CDR3: TGTGCCAGCAGCTTCGGACAGGGGGGGTACGAGCAGTACTTC.

V is TRBV6-6 and J is TRBJ2-3; a possible D gene is TRBD1 (6 bases). The CDR3 is 15 amino acids. Between the trimmed V and J ends, which lost 6 bases and 0 bases, there was a span of 13 bases. The germline V gene encodes CDR1 MNHNY and CDR2 SVGAGI (reference sequence). The CDR3 DNA follows: TGTGCCAGCAGCCACTCAGGGGCCAGCACAGATACGCAGTATTTT. It specifies CASSHSGASTDTQYF.

Many counts were recorded for this clonotype. The chain is built from TRBV6-6 and TRBJ2-3; the match to TRBD1 covers 11 bases. The CDR3 is 14 residues long. J was trimmed by 4 bases and V by 4 bases; bases with no gene match: 1. Looked up from germline, CDR1 is MNHNY and CDR2 is SVGAGI (reference sequence). This chain's CDR3 is CASSWTGGADTQYF. Here the CDR3 DNA reads TGTGCCAGCAGTTGGACAGGGGGCGCAGATACGCAGTATTTT.

This clonotype was detected ten times or more. The rearrangement uses TRBV20-1 and TRBJ2-1; D is perhaps TRBD1 (5 bases). The CDR3 covers 15 residues. The V gene's germline CDR1 is DFQATT and CDR2 SNEGSKA (reference sequence). Deletions cut 2 bases from V and 1 base from J, with 12 bases between. CDR3 residues: CSARRWGASYNEQFF. CDR3 bases: TGCAGTGCTAGAAGGTGGGGCGCGTCCTACAATGAGCAGTTCTTC.

This clonotype was seen at least ten times. The rearrangement joins TRBV19 to TRBJ2-2; 7 positions match TRBD2. The germline CDR1 and CDR2 sequences are LNHDA and SQIVND (reference sequence). V dropped 5 bases and J dropped 3; count of bases not matched to a gene: 3. The CDR3 covers 14 residues. DNA of the CDR3: TGTGCCAGTAGTGGGACTATCTACACCGGGGAGCTGTTTTTT. Protein sequence: CASSGTIYTGELFF.

This clonotype came up many times. The gene calls are TRBV20-1 and TRBJ2-1; D unclear. The CDR3 has 14 residues. The V end was cut by 3 bases, the J end by 0 bases, with 9 bases between. The germline V gene encodes CDR1 DFQATT and CDR2 SNEGSKA (reference sequence). This CDR3 reads CSASKDPSYNEQFF. The CDR3 DNA is TGCAGTGCTAGTAAGGACCCCTCCTACAATGAGCAGTTCTTC.

In this sample, this clonotype turned up many times. V gene TRBV5-5 combines with J gene TRBJ1-5, with 8 bases that match TRBD1. Germline CDR1 is SGHKS and CDR2 is YYEKEE (reference sequence). After removal of 0 bases from V and 0 bases from J, the junction contained 2 bases not matched to a gene. CDR3 length equals 16 residues. The CDR3 loop reads CASSLEGQDSNQPQHF. The CDR3 nucleotides read TGTGCCAGCAGCTTGGAGGGACAGGATAGCAATCAGCCCCAGCATTTT.